These 15 T cell receptor beta chains were sequenced from one sample in a study of OX40 agonist ivuxolimab in advanced cancers. This table comes from immunoSEQ multiplex PCR, and its TCRdb copy is limited to in-frame clones, with some not included. The sample consists of some 43,000 clones, over 90% of them appearing once. The sample consisted of CD4+ or CD8+ T cells sorted from blood, taken in a trial of the OX40 agonist ivuxolimab. These receptors were obtained from an adult with an advanced solid tumor such as melanoma, head and neck, liver or kidney cancer.

The genes are TRBV6-6 and TRBJ2-2; D uncertain. CDR3 length: 14 residues. The V end lost 0 bases, the J end lost 7 bases, and 9 bases lay between the germline ends. The V gene's germline CDR1 is MNHNY and CDR2 SVGAGI (reference sequence). CDR3 sequence reads: CASSYSLESGELFF. The CDR3 DNA reads TGTGCCAGCAGTTACTCCCTAGAGAGCGGGGAGCTGTTTTTT.

The chain links TRBV4-1 to TRBJ1-5, with TRBD1 matching 8 bases. From germline, CDR1 is MGHRA and CDR2 YSYEKL. CDR3 length: 17 amino acids. Unmatched junction bases numbered 12, after V lost 4 bases and J lost 4 bases. The CDR3 nucleotides read TGCGCCAGCAGCCGAACGACAGGGGAGAGACTAAATCAGCCCCAGCATTTT. Its protein is CASSRTTGERLNQPQHF.

In its sample, this clone was seen once. This chain uses TRBV9 with TRBJ2-1; 9 bases are shared with TRBD2. Germline CDR1 reads SGDLS; CDR2 reads YYNGEE. J was trimmed by 7 bases and V by 3 bases; bases with no gene match: 8. The CDR3 covers 15 residues. The CDR3 nucleotides are TGTGCCAGCAGCGGCGGGACTAGCAAGTTTAATGAGCAGTTCTTC. It is translated as CASSGGTSKFNEQFF.

The gene calls are TRBV9 and TRBJ2-7; 11 nucleotides align to TRBD2. Trimming removed 0 bases from V and 4 bases from J; junction bases left unmatched: 3. The V gene's germline CDR1 is SGDLS and CDR2 YYNGEE. The CDR3 length is 15 residues. This CDR3 reads CASSVGTSGWYEQYF. Here the CDR3 DNA reads TGTGCCAGCAGCGTAGGGACTAGCGGGTGGTACGAGCAGTACTTC.

The chain couples TRBV5-1 to TRBJ2-7; 7 nucleotides align to TRBD1. Germline values: CDR1 SGHRS, CDR2 YFSETQ. The CDR3 has 14 amino acids. V was pared by 0 bases and J by 4 bases, with 4 bases of the junction left unmatched. The CDR3 DNA reads as TGCGCCAGCAGCTTGGCCGTGACAGGGTACGAGCAGTACTTC. Translating it yields CASSLAVTGYEQYF.

The chain couples TRBV11-2 to TRBJ2-7; 11 bases fit TRBD2. Trimming took 6 bases from V and 2 from J; bases not matched to a gene: 6. The CDR3 is made up of 15 amino acids. The germline V gene has CDR1 SGHAT and CDR2 FQNNGV. CDR3 coding DNA: TGTGCCAGCAGTTCCCTAGCGGGAGGACCCTACGAGCAGTACTTC. Translated: CASSSLAGGPYEQYF.

The rearrangement uses TRBV6-5 and TRBJ2-7; 11 bases line up with TRBD2. With V trimmed by 10 bases and J by 5 bases, 10 bases remained unmatched. Germline V CDR1 and CDR2: MNHEY, SVGAGI. This CDR3 comprises 14 residues. The chain's CDR3 is CATSSASGRNEQYF. CDR3 coding DNA: TGTGCCACCTCATCTGCTAGCGGGAGGAACGAGCAGTACTTC.

The chain joins TRBV4-1 to TRBJ1-5; unclear D gene. The germline V gene encodes CDR1 MGHRA and CDR2 YSYEKL. V gave up 1 base and J gave up 4 bases, with 14 bases separating them. The CDR3 sequence is 16 residues long. The DNA for the CDR3 is TGCGCCAGCAGCCAAGTTGGGGAAAACGGGAATCAGCCCCAGCATTTT. It translates to CASSQVGENGNQPQHF.

The J gene is TRBJ2-4, the V gene TRBV29-1; 8 bases are shared with TRBD1. CDR1 and CDR2 from the germline V gene are SQVTM and ANQGSEA. The trim removed 2 bases at V and 7 bases at J, leaving 10 bases unmatched. The CDR3 consists of 15 residues. DNA for the CDR3: TGCAGCGTTGAACCGGGGCTAAACAGGGGGAACATTCAGTACTTC. This encodes CSVEPGLNRGNIQYF.

This clone was detected once. The chain is built from TRBV2 and TRBJ2-7; the D is unclear. The CDR3 totals 10 residues. Germline CDR1 reads SNHLY; CDR2 reads FYNNEI. V was cut by 7 bases and J by 5 bases, with 6 bases left in between. The CDR3 region is CASNVDEQYF. For the CDR3, the DNA is TGTGCCAGCAACGTGGACGAGCAGTACTTC.

CDR3 sequence: CASSLANTEAFF. The CDR3 nucleotides read TGTGCCAGCAGCTTGGCTAACACTGAAGCTTTCTTT. The genes are TRBV5-6 and TRBJ1-1; D not certain. Germline V gene lookup returns CDR1 SGHDT and CDR2 YYEEEE. The CDR3 contains 12 residues. Trimming shortened V by 0 bases and J by 2 bases, and 2 bases separated the two germline ends.

To note about this clone: One junction end disagrees with the germline gene, perhaps due to a read error. V and J are TRBV30 and TRBJ2-7; D is perhaps TRBD1 or TRBD2 (5 bases each). CDR1 and CDR2 from the germline V gene are GTSNPN and SVGIG (reference sequence). The CDR3 runs to 12 residues. The CDR3 DNA is TGTGCCGGGAGAGCAGGGACCTACGAGCAGTACTTC. It specifies CAGRAGTYEQYF.

This chain's CDR3 is CASSLSVGLAAFGEQYF. DNA of the CDR3: TGTGCCAGCAGTTTATCGGTTGGGCTAGCGGCCTTCGGCGAGCAGTACTTC. This chain uses TRBV27 with TRBJ2-7; TRBD2 matches 7 bases. V gave up 0 bases and J gave up 6 bases; unmatched junction bases: 14. CDR1 and CDR2 (germline): MNHEY, SMNVEV (reference sequence). The CDR3 covers 17 residues.

The chain couples TRBV4-1 to TRBJ2-3, with 7 bases fitting TRBD2. Trimming cost V 0 bases and J 0 bases; bases outside gene matches: 15. The V gene's germline CDR1 is MGHRA and CDR2 YSYEKL. The CDR3 loop spans 20 amino acids. The CDR3 loop reads CASSQEGRVIAETSTDTQYF. The CDR3, as DNA: TGCGCCAGCAGCCAAGAGGGGAGGGTGATAGCGGAGACTAGCACAGATACGCAGTATTTT.

The rearrangement uses TRBV30 and TRBJ2-7, with D tentatively TRBD2 (6 bases). The CDR3 runs to 16 residues. Germline lookup yields CDR1 GTSNPN and CDR2 SVGIG (reference sequence). Deletions cut 2 bases from V and 0 bases from J, with 17 bases between. CDR3 protein: CAWSPGGAGSSYEQYF. The CDR3 DNA follows: TGTGCCTGGAGTCCCGGAGGGGCGGGAAGCTCCTACGAGCAGTACTTC.